What follows describes a single TCR beta chain. The antigen remains undetermined. This CDR3 contains 14 residues. With 6 bases removed from V and 1 base from J, the gap between germline ends came to 16 bases. The germline gives CDR1 SQVTM, CDR2 ANQGSEA. The assay was immunoSEQ multiplex PCR, and TCRdb's table has in-frame clones only and misses some. The table lists approximately 400,000 clones, about 92% of them singletons. These data originate in a study of Ad26.COV2.S vaccination and SARS-CoV-2 variants. Findings of the study overall: Those who received vaccine or placebo ended up with similar non-spike TCR breadth.

This clonotype was sampled from a human donor who had recovered from COVID-19. The specimen comprised peripheral blood, sampled after recovery from COVID-19. The rearrangement uses TRBV29-1 and TRBJ2-7, with a weak D call TRBD2 (5 bases). CDR3 in amino acids: CSVSTPPGSYEQYF. CDR3 nucleotides: TGCAGCGTGTCCACTCCCCCGGGGTCCTACGAGCAGTACTTC.